This T cell receptor beta chain derives from a study of CD8+ T cells in alopecia areata. RNA was extracted and reverse transcribed into cDNA as the sequencing template. This table comes from immunoSEQ multiplex PCR, and its TCRdb copy is limited to in-frame clones, with some not included. Of about 120,000 clones listed, 53% were seen once; the top ten hold roughly 0.5%. Sample treatment: oral pan-JAK inhibitor, 5-10 mg twice daily. CDR3 length: 12 amino acids. The V and J ends lost 3 bases and 1 base respectively, with 3 bases between them. Looked up from germline, CDR1 is SGHVS and CDR2 is FNYEAQ. Sequenced material: CD4+ T cells sorted from blood, taken at week 4, from a patient treated with tofacitinib. The clonotype comes from a human donor with alopecia areata. V and J are TRBV7-6 and TRBJ2-5; D remains unclear. The CDR3 reads CASSLPQETQYF. For the CDR3, the DNA is TGTGCCAGCAGCTTGCCCCAAGAGACCCAGTACTTC.